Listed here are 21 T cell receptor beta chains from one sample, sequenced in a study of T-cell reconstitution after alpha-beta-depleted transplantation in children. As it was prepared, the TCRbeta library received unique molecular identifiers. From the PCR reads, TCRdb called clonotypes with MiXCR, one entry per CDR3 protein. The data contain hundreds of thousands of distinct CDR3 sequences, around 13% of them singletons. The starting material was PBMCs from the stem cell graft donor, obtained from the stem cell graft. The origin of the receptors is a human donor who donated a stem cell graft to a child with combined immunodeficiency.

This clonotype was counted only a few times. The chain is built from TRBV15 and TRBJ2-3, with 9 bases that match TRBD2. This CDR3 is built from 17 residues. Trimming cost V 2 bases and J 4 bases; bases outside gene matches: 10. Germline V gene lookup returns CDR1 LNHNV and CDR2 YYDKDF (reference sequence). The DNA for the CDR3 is TGTGCCACCAGCAGATCTCGACCGGGACTAGCCGCAGATACGCAGTATTTT. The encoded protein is CATSRSRPGLAADTQYF.

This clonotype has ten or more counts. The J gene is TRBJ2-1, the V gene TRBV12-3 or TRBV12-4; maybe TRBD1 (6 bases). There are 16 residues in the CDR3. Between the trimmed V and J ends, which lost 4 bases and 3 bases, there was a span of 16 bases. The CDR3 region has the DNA TGTGCCAGCAGTTCCGAGACAGGAACAGTCTACAATGAGCAGTTCTTC. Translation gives CASSSETGTVYNEQFF.

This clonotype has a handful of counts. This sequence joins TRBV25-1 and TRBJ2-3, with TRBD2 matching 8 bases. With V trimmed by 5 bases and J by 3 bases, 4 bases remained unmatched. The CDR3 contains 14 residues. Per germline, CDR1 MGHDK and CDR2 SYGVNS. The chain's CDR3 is CASSNREGTDTQYF. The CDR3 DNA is TGTGCCAGCAGTAACCGGGAGGGAACAGATACGCAGTATTTT.

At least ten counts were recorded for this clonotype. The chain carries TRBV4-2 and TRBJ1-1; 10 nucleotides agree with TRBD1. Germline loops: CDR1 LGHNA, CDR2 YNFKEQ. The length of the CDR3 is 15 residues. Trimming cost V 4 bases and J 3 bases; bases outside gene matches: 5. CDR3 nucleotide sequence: TGTGCCAGCAGCCGAACCGGGACAGGGGACACTGAAGCTTTCTTT. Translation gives CASSRTGTGDTEAFF.

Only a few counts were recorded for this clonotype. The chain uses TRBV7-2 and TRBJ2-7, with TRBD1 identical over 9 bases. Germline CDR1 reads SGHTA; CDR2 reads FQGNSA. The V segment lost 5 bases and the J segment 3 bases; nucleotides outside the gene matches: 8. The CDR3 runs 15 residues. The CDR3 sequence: CASSHRGQGNYEQYF. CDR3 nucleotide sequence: TGTGCCAGCAGCCACCGCGGACAGGGGAACTACGAGCAGTACTTC.

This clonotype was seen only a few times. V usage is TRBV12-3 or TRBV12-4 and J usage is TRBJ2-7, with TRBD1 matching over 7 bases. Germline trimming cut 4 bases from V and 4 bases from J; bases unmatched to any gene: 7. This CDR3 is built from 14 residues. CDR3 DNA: TGTGCCAGCAGTTGGGGTGGACAGGAGTACGAGCAGTACTTC. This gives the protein CASSWGGQEYEQYF.

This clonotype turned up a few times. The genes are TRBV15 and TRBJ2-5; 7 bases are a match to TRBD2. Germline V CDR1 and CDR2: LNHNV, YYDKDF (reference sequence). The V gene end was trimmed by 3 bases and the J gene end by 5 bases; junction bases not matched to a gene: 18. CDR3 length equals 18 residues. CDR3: CATSSKRPAGALRETQYF. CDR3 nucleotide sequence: TGTGCCACCAGCAGTAAACGTCCCGCGGGAGCTCTCCGGGAGACCCAGTACTTC.

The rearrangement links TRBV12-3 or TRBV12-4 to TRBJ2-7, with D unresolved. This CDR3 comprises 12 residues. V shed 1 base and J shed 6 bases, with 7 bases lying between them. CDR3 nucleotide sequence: TGTGCCAGCAGTTTAGAGGGTACCGAGCAGTACTTC. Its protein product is CASSLEGTEQYF.

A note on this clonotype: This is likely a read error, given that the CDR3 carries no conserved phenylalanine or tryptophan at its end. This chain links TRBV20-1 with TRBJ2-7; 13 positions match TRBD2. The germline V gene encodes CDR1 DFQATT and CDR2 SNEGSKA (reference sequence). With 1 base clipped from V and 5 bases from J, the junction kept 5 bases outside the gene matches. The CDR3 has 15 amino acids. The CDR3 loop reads CSARGGLAGNHEQYY. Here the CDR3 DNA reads TGCAGTGCTAGAGGGGGACTAGCGGGAAACCACGAGCAGTACTAC.

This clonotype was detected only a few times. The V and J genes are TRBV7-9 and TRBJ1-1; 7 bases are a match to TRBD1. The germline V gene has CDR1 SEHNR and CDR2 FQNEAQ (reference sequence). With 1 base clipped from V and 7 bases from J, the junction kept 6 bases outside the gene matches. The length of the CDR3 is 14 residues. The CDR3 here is CASSLVEGTVEAFF. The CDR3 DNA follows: TGTGCCAGCAGCTTAGTGGAGGGGACAGTTGAAGCTTTCTTT. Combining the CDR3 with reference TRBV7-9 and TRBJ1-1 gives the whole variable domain DTGVSQNPRHKITKRGQNVTFRCDPISEHNRLYWYRQTLGQGPEFLTYFQNEAQLEKSRLLSDRFSAERPKGSFSTLEIQRTEQGDSAMYLCASSLVEGTVEAFFGQGTRLTVV.

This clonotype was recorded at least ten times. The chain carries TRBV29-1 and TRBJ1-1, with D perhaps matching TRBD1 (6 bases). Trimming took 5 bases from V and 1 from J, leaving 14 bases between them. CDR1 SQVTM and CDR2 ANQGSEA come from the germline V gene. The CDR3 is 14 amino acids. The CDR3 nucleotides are TGCAGCGTTCTTACCGGGACATGGAACACTGAAGCTTTCTTT. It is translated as CSVLTGTWNTEAFF.

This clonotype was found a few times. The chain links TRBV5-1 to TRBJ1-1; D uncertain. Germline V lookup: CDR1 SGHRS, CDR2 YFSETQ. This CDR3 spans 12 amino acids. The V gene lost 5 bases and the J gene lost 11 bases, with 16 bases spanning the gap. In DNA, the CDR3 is TGCGCCAGCAGTCGTGTTTTTCGTGGGGCTTTCTTT. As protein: CASSRVFRGAFF.

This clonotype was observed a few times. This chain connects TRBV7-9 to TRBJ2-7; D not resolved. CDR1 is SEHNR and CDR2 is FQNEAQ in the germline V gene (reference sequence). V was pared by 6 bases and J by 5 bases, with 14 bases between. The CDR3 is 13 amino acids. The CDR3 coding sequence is TGTGCCAGCAGGCCCAGAGTTGGCCACGAGCAGTACTTC. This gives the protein CASRPRVGHEQYF.

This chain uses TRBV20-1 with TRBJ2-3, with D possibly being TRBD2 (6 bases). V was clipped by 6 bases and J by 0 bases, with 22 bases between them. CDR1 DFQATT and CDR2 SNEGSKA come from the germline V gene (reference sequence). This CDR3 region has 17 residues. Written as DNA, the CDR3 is TGCAGTGCCACCCGGGACTCGCCGCATCCTAGCACAGATACGCAGTATTTT. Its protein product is CSATRDSPHPSTDTQYF.

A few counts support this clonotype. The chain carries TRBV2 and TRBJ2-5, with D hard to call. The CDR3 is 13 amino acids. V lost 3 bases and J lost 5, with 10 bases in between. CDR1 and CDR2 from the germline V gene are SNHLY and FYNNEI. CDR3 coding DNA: TGTGCCAGCAGTGACTCAGTAATGGAGACCCAGTACTTC. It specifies CASSDSVMETQYF.

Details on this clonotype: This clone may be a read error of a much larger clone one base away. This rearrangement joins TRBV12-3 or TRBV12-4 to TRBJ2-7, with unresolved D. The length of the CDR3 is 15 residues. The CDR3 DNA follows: TGTGCCAGCAGTTTTGTAGGGCTTAGCTCCTACGAGCGGTACTTC. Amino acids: CASSFVGLSSYERYF.

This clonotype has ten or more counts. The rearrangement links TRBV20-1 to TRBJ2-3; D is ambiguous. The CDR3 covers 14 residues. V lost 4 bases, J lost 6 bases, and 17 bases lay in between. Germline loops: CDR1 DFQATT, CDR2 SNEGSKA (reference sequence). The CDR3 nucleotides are TGCAGTGCTACCGGCCTCTCGGCTGCCGATACGCAGTATTTT. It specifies CSATGLSAADTQYF.

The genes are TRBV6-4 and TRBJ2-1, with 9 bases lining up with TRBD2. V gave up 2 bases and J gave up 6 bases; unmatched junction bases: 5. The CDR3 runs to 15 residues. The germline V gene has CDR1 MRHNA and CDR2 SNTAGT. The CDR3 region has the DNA TGTGCCAGCAGTGACGGTCTAGCGGGGAGCAATGAGCAGTTCTTC. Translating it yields CASSDGLAGSNEQFF.

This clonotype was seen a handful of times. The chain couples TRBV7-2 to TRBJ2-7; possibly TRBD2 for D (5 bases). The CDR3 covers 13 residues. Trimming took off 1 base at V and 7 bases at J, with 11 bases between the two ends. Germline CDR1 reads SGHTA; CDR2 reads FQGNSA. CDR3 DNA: TGTGCCAGCAGCTTAGACCCTACGGGGGAGCAGTACTTC. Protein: CASSLDPTGEQYF. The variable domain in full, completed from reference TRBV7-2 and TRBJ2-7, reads GAGVSQSPSNKVTEKGKDVELRCDPISGHTALYWYRQSLGQGLEFLIYFQGNSAPDKSGLPSDRFSAERTGGSVSTLTIQRTQQEDSAVYLCASSLDPTGEQYFGPGTRLTVT.

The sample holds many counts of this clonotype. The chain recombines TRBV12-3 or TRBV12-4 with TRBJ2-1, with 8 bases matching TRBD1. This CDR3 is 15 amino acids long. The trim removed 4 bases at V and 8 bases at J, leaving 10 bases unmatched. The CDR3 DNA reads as TGTGCCAGCAGTTACCACGGACAGGGAGCAGATGAGCAGTTCTTC. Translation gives CASSYHGQGADEQFF.

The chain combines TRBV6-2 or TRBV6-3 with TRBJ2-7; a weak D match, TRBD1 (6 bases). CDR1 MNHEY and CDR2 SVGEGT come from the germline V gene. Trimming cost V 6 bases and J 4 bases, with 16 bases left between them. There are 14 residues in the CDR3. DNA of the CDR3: TGTGCCAGCAGGCACTACGAACAGGGTTACGAGCAGTACTTC. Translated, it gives CASRHYEQGYEQYF.